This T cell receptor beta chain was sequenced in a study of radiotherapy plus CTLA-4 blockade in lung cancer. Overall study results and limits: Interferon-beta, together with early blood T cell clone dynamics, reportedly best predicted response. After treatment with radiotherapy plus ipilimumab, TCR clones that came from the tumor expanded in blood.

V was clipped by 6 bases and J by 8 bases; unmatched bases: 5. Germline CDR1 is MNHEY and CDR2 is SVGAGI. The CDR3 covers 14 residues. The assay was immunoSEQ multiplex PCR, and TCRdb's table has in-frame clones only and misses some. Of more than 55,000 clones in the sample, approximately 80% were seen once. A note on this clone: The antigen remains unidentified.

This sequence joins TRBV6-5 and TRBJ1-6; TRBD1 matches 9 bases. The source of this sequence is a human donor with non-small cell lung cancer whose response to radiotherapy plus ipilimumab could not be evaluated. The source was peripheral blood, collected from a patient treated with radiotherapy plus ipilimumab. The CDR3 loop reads CASRPDRGYSPLHF. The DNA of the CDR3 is TGTGCCAGCAGGCCCGACAGGGGGTATTCACCCCTCCACTTT.